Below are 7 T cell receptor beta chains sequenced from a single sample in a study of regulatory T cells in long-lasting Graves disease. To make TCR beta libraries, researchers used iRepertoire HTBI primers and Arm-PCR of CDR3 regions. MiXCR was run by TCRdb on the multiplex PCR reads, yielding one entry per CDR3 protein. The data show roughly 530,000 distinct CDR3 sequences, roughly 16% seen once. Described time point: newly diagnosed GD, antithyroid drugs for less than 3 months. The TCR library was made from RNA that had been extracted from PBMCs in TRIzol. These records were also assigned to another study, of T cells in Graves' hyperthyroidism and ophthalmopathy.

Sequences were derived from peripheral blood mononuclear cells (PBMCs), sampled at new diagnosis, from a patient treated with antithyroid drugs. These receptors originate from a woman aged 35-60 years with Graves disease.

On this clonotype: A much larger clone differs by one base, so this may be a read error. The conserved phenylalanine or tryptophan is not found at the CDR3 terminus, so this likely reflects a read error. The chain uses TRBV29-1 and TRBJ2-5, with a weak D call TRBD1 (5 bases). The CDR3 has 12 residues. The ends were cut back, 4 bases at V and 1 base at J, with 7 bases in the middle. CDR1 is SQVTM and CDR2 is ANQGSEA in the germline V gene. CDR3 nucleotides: TGCAGCGTTGGGACATCCCAAGAGACCCAGTACCTC. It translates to CSVGTSQETQYL.

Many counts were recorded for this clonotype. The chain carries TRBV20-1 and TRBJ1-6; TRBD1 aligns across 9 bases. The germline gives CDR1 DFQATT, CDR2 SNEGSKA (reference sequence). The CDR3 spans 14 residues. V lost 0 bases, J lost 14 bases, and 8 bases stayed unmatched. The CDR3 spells CSARDWTGVPTLHF. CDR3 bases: TGCAGTGCTAGAGATTGGACAGGGGTGCCAACCCTCCACTTT.

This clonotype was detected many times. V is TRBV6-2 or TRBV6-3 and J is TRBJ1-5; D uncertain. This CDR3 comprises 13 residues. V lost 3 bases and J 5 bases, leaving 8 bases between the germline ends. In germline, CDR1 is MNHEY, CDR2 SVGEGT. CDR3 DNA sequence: TGTGCCAGCAGTTATCAGTTTGATCAGCCCCAGCATTTT. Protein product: CASSYQFDQPQHF.

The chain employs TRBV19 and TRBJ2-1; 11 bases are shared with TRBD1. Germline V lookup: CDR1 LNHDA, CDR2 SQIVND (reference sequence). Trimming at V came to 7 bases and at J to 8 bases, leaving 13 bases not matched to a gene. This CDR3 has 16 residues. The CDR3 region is CASTQVVGQGAYEQFF. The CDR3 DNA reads TGTGCCAGTACCCAGGTCGTAGGACAGGGGGCCTATGAGCAGTTCTTC.

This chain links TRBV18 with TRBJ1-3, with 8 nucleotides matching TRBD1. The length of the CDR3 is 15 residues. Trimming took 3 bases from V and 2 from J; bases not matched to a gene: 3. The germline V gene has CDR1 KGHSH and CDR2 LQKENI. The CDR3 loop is CASSPTGEPGNTIYF. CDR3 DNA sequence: TGTGCCAGCTCACCGACAGGGGAACCTGGAAACACCATATATTTT.

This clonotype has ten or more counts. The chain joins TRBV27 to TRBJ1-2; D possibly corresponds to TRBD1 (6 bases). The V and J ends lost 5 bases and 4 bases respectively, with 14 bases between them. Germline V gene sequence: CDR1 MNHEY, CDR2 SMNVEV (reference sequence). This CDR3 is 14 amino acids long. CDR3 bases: TGTGCCAGCAGTCCCGGAGGGGGGGGCTATGGCTACACCTTC. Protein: CASSPGGGGYGYTF.

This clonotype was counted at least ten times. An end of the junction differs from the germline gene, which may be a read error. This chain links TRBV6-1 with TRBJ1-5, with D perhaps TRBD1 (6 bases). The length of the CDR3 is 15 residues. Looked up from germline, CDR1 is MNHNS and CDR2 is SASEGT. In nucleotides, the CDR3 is TGTGCCAGCGGGAAACAGGGCCTTAGCGATCAGCCCCAGCATTTT. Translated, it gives CASGKQGLSDQPQHF.